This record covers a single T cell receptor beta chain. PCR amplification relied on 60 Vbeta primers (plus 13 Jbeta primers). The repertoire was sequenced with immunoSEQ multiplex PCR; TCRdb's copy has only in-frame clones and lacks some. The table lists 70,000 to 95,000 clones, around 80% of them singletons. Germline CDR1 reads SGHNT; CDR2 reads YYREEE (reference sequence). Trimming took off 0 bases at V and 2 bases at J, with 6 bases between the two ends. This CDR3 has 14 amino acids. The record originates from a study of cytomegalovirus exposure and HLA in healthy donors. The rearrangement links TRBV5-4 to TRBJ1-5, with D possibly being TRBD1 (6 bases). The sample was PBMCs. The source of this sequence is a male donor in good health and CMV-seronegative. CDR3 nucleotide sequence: TGTGCCAGCAGCTTGGCAGGGGGCAATCAGCCCCAGCATTTT. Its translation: CASSLAGGNQPQHF.